This T cell receptor (beta chain) emerged from a study of blood T cells in healthy people across ages. The CDR3 totals 16 residues. The V end lost 4 bases, the J end lost 2 bases, and 18 bases lay between the germline ends. Germline CDR1 and CDR2: SGHDT and YYEEEE. Using a J-beta primer mix together with a sample-barcoded 5' primer, a second PCR was run for roughly 6 to 11 cycles. MiXCR was run by TCRdb on the 5' RACE reads, yielding one entry per CDR3 protein. The data hold fewer than 2 million distinct CDR3 sequences, with approximately 39% observed a single time. This receptor was taken from a human donor in good health. Source material: blood. The rearrangement joins TRBV5-6 to TRBJ2-5, with D maybe TRBD2 (6 bases). The CDR3 DNA follows: TGTGCCAGCAGCCCCGCCAGGGCGGGGAGTCAAGAGACCCAGTACTTC. This encodes CASSPARAGSQETQYF.